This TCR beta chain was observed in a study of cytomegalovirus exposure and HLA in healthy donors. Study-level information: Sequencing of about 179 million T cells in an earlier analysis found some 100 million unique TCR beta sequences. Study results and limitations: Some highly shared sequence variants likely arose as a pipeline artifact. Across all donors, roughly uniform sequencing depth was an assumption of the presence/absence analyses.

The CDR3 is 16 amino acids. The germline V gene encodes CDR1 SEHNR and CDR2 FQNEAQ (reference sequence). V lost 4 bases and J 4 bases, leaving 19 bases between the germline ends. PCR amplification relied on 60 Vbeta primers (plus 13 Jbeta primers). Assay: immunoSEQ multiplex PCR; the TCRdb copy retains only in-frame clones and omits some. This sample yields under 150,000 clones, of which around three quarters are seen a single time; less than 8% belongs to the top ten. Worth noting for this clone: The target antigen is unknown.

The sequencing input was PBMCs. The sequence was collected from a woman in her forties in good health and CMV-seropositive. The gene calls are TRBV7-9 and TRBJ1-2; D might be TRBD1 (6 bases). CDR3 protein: CASSSEGSGDTYGYTF. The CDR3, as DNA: TGTGCCAGCAGCTCAGAAGGGTCAGGGGATACCTATGGCTACACCTTC.